One and the same sample provided the 21 T cell receptor beta chains below, sequenced in a study of Tregs in tolerant kidney transplant recipients. Generated by immunoSEQ multiplex PCR, the TCRdb table keeps only in-frame clones and is missing some. The data contain around 77,000 clones, about 98% of them singletons. Sample: CD4+ T cells from blood, taken before the transplant. Receptors originate from a human donor who received a combined kidney and bone marrow transplant.

The chain has TRBV5-1 and TRBJ1-1, with D perhaps matching TRBD1 (6 bases). Germline CDR1 is SGHRS and CDR2 is YFSETQ. This CDR3 region has 15 residues. Trimming removed 5 bases from V and 1 base from J, with 15 bases in between. CDR3 coding DNA: TGCGCCAGCAGGTGGCTACAGGGTTCGAACACTGAAGCTTTCTTT. Translated: CASRWLQGSNTEAFF.

In this sample, this clone turned up once. V and J are TRBV19 and TRBJ2-1; 7 bases are a match to TRBD2. Germline CDR1 LNHDA, CDR2 SQIVND (reference sequence). J was trimmed by 0 bases and V by 3 bases; bases with no gene match: 14. This CDR3 region has 19 residues. The CDR3 protein is CASSIGGGADLYSYNEQFF. Written as DNA, the CDR3 is TGTGCCAGTAGTATTGGGGGAGGGGCCGACCTCTACTCCTACAATGAGCAGTTCTTC.

The chain links TRBV19 to TRBJ1-1; 7 bases match TRBD1. CDR1 and CDR2 from the germline V gene are LNHDA and SQIVND (reference sequence). This CDR3 comprises 16 residues. V was clipped by 3 bases and J by 3 bases; unmatched bases: 10. CDR3 sequence: CASSMAKGAKDTEAFF. CDR3 DNA: TGTGCCAGTAGTATGGCAAAGGGGGCTAAGGACACTGAAGCTTTCTTT.

This chain joins TRBV19 and TRBJ2-7, with 7 bases lining up with TRBD2. The CDR3 covers 16 residues. CDR1 and CDR2 from the germline V gene are LNHDA and SQIVND (reference sequence). After removal of 5 bases from V and 5 bases from J, the junction contained 15 bases not matched to a gene. The CDR3 sequence: CASSPTEGGLPHEQYF. Here the CDR3 DNA reads TGTGCCAGTAGTCCAACAGAGGGAGGGCTTCCTCACGAGCAGTACTTC.

The chain uses TRBV29-1 and TRBJ2-1; 7 nucleotides match TRBD1. V shed 5 bases, J shed 7 bases, and the junction held 14 bases outside the gene matches. CDR1 is SQVTM, CDR2 ANQGSEA, per germline. The CDR3 runs 15 residues. In nucleotides, the CDR3 is TGCAGCGTTTTCCACGCACCCGAACAGGGGAATGAGCAGTTCTTC. Residues: CSVFHAPEQGNEQFF.

This chain uses TRBV7-2 with TRBJ2-7; 9 bases are a match to TRBD1. V was pared by 1 base and J by 3 bases, with 13 bases of the junction left unmatched. The CDR3 consists of 18 residues. The germline V gene encodes CDR1 SGHTA and CDR2 FQGNSA. The CDR3 DNA sequence: TGTGCCAGCAGCTTAGGGGGGACAGGGTGGACGCGCGGCTACGAGCAGTACTTC. It codes for CASSLGGTGWTRGYEQYF.

The rearrangement joins TRBV5-6 to TRBJ2-2; no definite D call. Trimming removed 5 bases at V and 3 bases at J, with 8 bases between. The CDR3 loop spans 13 amino acids. Per the germline V gene, CDR1 is SGHDT and CDR2 is YYEEEE. Written as DNA, the CDR3 is TGTGCCAGCAGTTCCACTTACACCGGGGAGCTGTTTTTT. It translates to CASSSTYTGELFF.

CDR3 sequence reads: CASSQTWTSGSGETQYF. CDR3 bases: TGCGCCAGCAGCCAAACATGGACTAGCGGGAGCGGGGAGACCCAGTACTTC. J is TRBJ2-5 and V is TRBV5-1, with 13 nucleotides matching TRBD2. In germline, CDR1 is SGHRS, CDR2 YFSETQ. The CDR3 spans 17 residues. After removal of 4 bases from V and 5 bases from J, the junction contained 11 bases not matched to a gene.

Worth noting for this clone: The same CDR3 is also encoded by other DNA sequences in this sample. V gene TRBV28 combines with J gene TRBJ1-2, with D uncertain. CDR1 MDHEN and CDR2 SYDVKM come from the germline V gene. Trimming pared 7 bases from V and 2 bases from J, leaving 5 bases between. The CDR3 extends over 11 amino acids. The CDR3 loop reads CASTGNYGYTF. The CDR3 nucleotides are TGTGCCAGCACCGGGAACTATGGCTACACCTTC.

About this clone itself: Other DNA sequences in the same sample also yield this CDR3. The chain uses TRBV9 and TRBJ1-3, with D perhaps TRBD1 (5 bases). With 0 bases removed from V and 4 bases from J, the gap between germline ends came to 8 bases. Germline loops: CDR1 SGDLS, CDR2 YYNGEE. The CDR3 extends over 14 amino acids. CDR3 residues: CASSVGPGGNTIYF. CDR3 in DNA: TGTGCCAGCAGCGTAGGTCCAGGGGGAAACACCATATATTTT.

V gene TRBV7-6 combines with J gene TRBJ1-6; 9 bases map to TRBD1. The CDR3 is 16 amino acids. With 4 bases clipped from V and 2 bases from J, the junction kept 3 bases outside the gene matches. Germline V CDR1 and CDR2: SGHVS, FNYEAQ. The CDR3 spells CASSSGQGTYNSPLHF. The DNA for the CDR3 is TGTGCCAGCAGCTCGGGACAGGGAACCTATAATTCACCCCTCCACTTT.

This chain uses TRBV28 with TRBJ2-7; D uncertain. This CDR3 is 12 amino acids long. CDR1 and CDR2 from the germline V gene are MDHEN and SYDVKM. The V end lost 3 bases, the J end lost 7 bases, and 10 bases lay between the germline ends. CDR3 in amino acids: CASSFFPGEQYF. In nucleotides, the CDR3 is TGTGCCAGCAGTTTTTTTCCGGGTGAGCAGTACTTC.

The gene calls are TRBV7-3 and TRBJ1-2; 9 positions agree with TRBD1. This CDR3 is 13 amino acids long. The trim removed 4 bases at V and 8 bases at J, leaving 5 bases unmatched. Germline CDR1 is SGHTA and CDR2 is FQGTGA. The CDR3 here is CASSSGTGRGYTF. For the CDR3, the DNA is TGTGCCAGCAGCTCAGGGACAGGGCGAGGCTACACCTTC.

This sequence joins TRBV19 and TRBJ1-4; the D is unclear. Germline-derived CDR1 and CDR2 are LNHDA and SQIVND (reference sequence). The CDR3 spans 15 residues. Trimming took off 4 bases at V and 4 bases at J, with 13 bases between the two ends. CDR3 amino acids: CASSSFAGNNEKLFF. The CDR3 DNA reads TGTGCCAGTAGTAGTTTCGCGGGGAATAATGAAAAACTGTTTTTT.

The V and J genes are TRBV14 and TRBJ1-3, with D unclear. The CDR3 is made up of 18 amino acids. V was pared by 4 bases and J by 1 base, with 20 bases between. The germline V gene has CDR1 SGHDN and CDR2 FVKESK. The DNA for the CDR3 is TGTGCCAGCAGCCCGGTTGGAGGGTCCGCGTTTTCTGGAAACACCATATATTTT. Translated, it gives CASSPVGGSAFSGNTIYF.

The rearrangement joins TRBV19 to TRBJ2-7; 8 bases are shared with TRBD2. Germline V gene sequence: CDR1 LNHDA, CDR2 SQIVND (reference sequence). This CDR3 is built from 14 residues. V shed 5 bases and J 3 bases; nucleotides not matched to a gene: 6. CDR3 nucleotide sequence: TGTGCCAGTAGTCCTTTAGCGGGAAACTACGAGCAGTACTTC. It is translated as CASSPLAGNYEQYF.

The rearrangement joins TRBV5-8 to TRBJ1-4, with 8 nucleotides matching TRBD1. J lost 0 bases, V lost 4 bases, and 5 bases had no gene match. Per the germline V gene, CDR1 is SGHTS and CDR2 is YDEGEE. The CDR3 has 16 amino acids. Here the CDR3 reads CASSPGQGATNEKLFF. CDR3 nucleotides: TGTGCCAGCAGCCCCGGACAGGGCGCAACTAATGAAAAACTGTTTTTT.

In regard to this clone: One end of the junction is discordant with germline, which a read error may explain. The chain combines TRBV11-2 with TRBJ1-2; possible D gene TRBD1, 6 bases. Germline CDR1 and CDR2: SGHAT and FQNNGV. The CDR3 runs to 15 residues. The CDR3 DNA follows: TGTGCCAGCAGCTTACCTAGCCTGGGGGCAGGGTCCGCTTCCTTC. This codes for CASSLPSLGAGSASF.

Only one count was recorded for this clone. V is TRBV20-1 and J is TRBJ2-1; D unclear. The CDR3 covers 10 residues. Germline lookup yields CDR1 DFQATT and CDR2 SNEGSKA (reference sequence). Trimming removed 5 bases at V and 7 bases at J, with 6 bases between. The CDR3 reads CSAVLNEQFF. Here the CDR3 DNA reads TGCAGTGCTGTACTAAATGAGCAGTTCTTC.

The chain recombines TRBV6-6 with TRBJ2-7; the D gene is possibly TRBD1 (5 bases). This CDR3 comprises 12 residues. The V gene lost 9 bases and the J gene lost 6 bases, with 15 bases spanning the gap. Germline loops: CDR1 MNHNY, CDR2 SVGAGI (reference sequence). The CDR3 bases are TGTGCCAGTTATACAGGCACCGGCGAGCAGTACTTC. Protein sequence: CASYTGTGEQYF.

The chain uses TRBV4-1 and TRBJ2-1, with a possible D match to TRBD1 (6 bases). V shed 2 bases and J shed 7 bases, with 15 bases lying between them. This CDR3 is built from 15 residues. Germline values: CDR1 MGHRA, CDR2 YSYEKL. This chain's CDR3 is CASSQPTQGRNEQFF. In nucleotides, the CDR3 is TGCGCCAGCAGCCAACCAACACAGGGCCGGAATGAGCAGTTCTTC.